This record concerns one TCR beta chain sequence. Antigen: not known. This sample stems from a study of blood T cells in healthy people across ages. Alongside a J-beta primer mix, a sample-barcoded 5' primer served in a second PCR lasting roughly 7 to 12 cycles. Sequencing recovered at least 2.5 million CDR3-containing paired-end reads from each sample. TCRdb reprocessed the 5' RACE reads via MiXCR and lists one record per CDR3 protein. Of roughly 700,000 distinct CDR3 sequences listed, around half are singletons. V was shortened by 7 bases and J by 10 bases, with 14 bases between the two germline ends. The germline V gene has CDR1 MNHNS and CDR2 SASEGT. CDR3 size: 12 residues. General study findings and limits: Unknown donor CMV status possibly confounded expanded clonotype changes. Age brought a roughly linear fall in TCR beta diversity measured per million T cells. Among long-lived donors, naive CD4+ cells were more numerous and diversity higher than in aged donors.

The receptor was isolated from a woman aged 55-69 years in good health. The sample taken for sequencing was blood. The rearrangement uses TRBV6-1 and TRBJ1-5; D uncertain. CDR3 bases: TGTGCCAGCAATGCACGCGCGGGACCCCAGCATTTT. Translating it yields CASNARAGPQHF.